The sequence of this T cell receptor beta chain was determined in a study of T cells in Graves' hyperthyroidism and ophthalmopathy. Diagnoses were established using clinical symptoms, serum thyroxine and TRAb, thyroid ultrasound and orbital computed tomography. Sampled blood dates from first hyperthyroidism diagnosis, and it precedes any ophthalmopathy symptoms. 8.5 to 10 ml of fresh peripheral blood supplied the PBMCs. TCR beta CDR3 regions were amplified from RNA transcripts. HTBI primers were used for first-round RT-PCR of the TCR CDR3. TCRdb processed the multiplex PCR reads anew with MiXCR; each CDR3 protein has one entry. The repertoire consists of hundreds of thousands of distinct CDR3 sequences, with 18% occurring once and the leading ten covering approximately 15%. This clonotype was counted ten times or more. Its antigen is unidentified. Study results and limitations: The model forecast ophthalmopathy, anticipating it by a median approximately 6.2 months before onset.

Sequencing was done on a sample of blood. The source of this sequence is a woman aged 45 to 65 with Graves' hyperthyroidism that later progressed to Graves' ophthalmopathy.

The CDR3: CASRTKGSNTGELFF. Written as DNA, the CDR3 is TGTGCCAGCAGAACTAAGGGTAGCAACACCGGGGAGCTGTTTTTT. This chain links TRBV12-3 or TRBV12-4 with TRBJ2-2; D is unclear. V dropped 6 bases and J dropped 2 bases, with 13 bases sitting between them. CDR3 size: 15 residues.